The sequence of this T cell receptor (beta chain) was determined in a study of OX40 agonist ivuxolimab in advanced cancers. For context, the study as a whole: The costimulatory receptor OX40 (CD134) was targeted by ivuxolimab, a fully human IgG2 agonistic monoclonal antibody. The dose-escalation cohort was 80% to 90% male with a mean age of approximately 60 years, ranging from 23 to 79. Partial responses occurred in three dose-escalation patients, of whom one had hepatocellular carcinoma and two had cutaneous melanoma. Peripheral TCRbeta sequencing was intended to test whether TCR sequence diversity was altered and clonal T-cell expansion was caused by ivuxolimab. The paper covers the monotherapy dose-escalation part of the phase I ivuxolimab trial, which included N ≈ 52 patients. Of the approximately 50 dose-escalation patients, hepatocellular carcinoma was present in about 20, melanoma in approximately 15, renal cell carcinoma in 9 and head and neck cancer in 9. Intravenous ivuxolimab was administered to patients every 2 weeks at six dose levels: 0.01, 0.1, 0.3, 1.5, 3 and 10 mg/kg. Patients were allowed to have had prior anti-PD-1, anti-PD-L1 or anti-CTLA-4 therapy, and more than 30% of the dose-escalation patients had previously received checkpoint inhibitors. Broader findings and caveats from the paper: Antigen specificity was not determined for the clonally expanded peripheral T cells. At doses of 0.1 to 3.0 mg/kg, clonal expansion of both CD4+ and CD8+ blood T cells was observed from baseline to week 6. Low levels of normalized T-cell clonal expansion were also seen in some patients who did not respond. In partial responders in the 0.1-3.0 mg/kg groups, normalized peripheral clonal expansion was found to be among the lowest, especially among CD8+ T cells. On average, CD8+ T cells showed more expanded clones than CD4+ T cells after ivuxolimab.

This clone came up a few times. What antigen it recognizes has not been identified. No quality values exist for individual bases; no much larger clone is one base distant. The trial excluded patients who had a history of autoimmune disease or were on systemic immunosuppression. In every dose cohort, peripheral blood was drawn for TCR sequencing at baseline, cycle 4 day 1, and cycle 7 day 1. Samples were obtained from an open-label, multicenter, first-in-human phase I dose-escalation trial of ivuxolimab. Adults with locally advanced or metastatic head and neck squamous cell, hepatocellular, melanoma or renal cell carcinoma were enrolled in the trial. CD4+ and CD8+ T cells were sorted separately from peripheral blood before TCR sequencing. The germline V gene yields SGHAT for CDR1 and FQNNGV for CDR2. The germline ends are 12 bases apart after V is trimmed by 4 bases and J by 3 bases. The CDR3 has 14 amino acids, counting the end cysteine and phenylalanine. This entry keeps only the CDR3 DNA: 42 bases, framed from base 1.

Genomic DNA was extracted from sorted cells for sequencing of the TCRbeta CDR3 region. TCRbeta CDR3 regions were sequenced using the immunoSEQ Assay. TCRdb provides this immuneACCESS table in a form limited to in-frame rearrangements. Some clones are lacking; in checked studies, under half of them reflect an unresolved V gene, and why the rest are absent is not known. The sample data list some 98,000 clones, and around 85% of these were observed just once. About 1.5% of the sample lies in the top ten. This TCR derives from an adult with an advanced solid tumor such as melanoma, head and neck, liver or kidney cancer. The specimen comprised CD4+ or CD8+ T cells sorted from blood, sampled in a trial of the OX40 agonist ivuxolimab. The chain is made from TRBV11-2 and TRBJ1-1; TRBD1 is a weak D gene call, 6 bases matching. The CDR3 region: CASSSLQGYTEAFF. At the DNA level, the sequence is TGTGCCAGCAGCTCACTCCAGGGGTACACTGAAGCTTTCTTT.